This T cell receptor (beta chain) was observed in a study of cytomegalovirus exposure and HLA in healthy donors. Researchers ran the PCR with 60 Vbeta and 13 Jbeta primers. Data came from immunoSEQ multiplex PCR; TCRdb stores just in-frame clones and leaves some out. The sample lists about 94,000 clones; 7.5% to 8.5% were seen once. The receptor was derived from a man in his fifties in good health and CMV-seronegative. Material for sequencing was PBMCs.

The CDR3 nucleotides read TGTGCCAGCAGTGAACAGGAGTTTGGTGAAGCTTTCTTT. As protein: CASSEQEFGEAFF. The chain has TRBV6-4 and TRBJ1-1, with D possibly matching TRBD1 (5 bases). Germline lookup yields CDR1 MRHNA and CDR2 SNTAGT. CDR3 length: 13 residues. Trimming removed 3 bases from V and 7 bases from J, with 12 bases in between.